What follows is one TCR beta chain and its context. Its antigen is unidentified. Findings and limits, study-wide: Whole repertoires were not studied in the larger cohort, only one V-J beta rearrangement. The TCR gene usage of tumor memory CD4+ T cells clustered together with blood and lymph node memory CD4+ cells and with lymph node naive CD4+ cells. Tumor-infiltrating Treg TCR alpha and beta sequences overlapped most with tumor naive CD4+ T cells, then blood naive.

Constant-region reverse primers amplified full-length variable regions, followed by semi-nested Nested Universal Primer A PCR. TCRdb redid the calling of the 5' RACE reads with MiXCR, one entry per CDR3 protein. Among 6,500 to 8,500 distinct CDR3 sequences, around 37% were seen once, and the ten largest hold 3.5% to 4.5%. The trim removed 4 bases at V and 9 bases at J, leaving 7 bases unmatched. CDR1 SGHTA and CDR2 FQGTGA come from the germline V gene. The CDR3 covers 14 residues. This chain joins TRBV7-3 and TRBJ2-1; the match to TRBD2 covers 9 bases. The sequenced sample consisted of memory CD4+ T cells sorted from blood. Subset indicated: memory CD4+ T cells, CD4+CD45RO+CD25-. The origin of this receptor is a female donor with breast cancer. The CDR3 nucleotides are TGTGCCAGCAGCTCGGGATTAGCGGGAGTTGAGCAGTTCTTC. It specifies CASSSGLAGVEQFF.